One T cell receptor (beta chain) is described in this entry. It has no known antigen specificity. Base-call qualities are not available, and no considerably larger clone is one nucleotide away. The study excluded patients with uncontrolled infections, other autoimmune diseases, pregnancy or lactation. Diagnoses were based on clinical symptoms, serum thyroxine and TRAb, thyroid ultrasound and orbital computed tomography. Total RNA was extracted using Trizol reagent, and RNA quality was assessed on an Agilent 2100 Bioanalyzer. The data are from a study of T cells in Graves' hyperthyroidism and ophthalmopathy (dated by TCRdb to between 2018 and 2021). Study-level background: TCR V-J signatures able to tell the groups apart were searched for in a discovery cohort of 90 to 100 patients, of whom over 40 had Graves' ophthalmopathy and 55 to 60 had stable Graves' hyperthyroidism. After sampling, hyperthyroidism patients received methimazole starting at 30 mg daily, and ophthalmopathy patients received high-dose intravenous methylprednisolone. The roughly 100 discovery patients were divided at random into training and test sets in a 7:3 ratio. Prospective prediction of ophthalmopathy was tested in an independent validation cohort consisting of 18 to 20 hyperthyroidism patients and about 17 patients who later progressed to ophthalmopathy. The paper describes TCR Vbeta CDR3 sequencing of 130 to 150 peripheral blood samples, made up of roughly 45 ophthalmopathy patients, 70 to 80 hyperthyroidism patients and some 17 progressor patients. In addition, the study compared T-cell repertoires in thyroid tissue and in blood from several Graves' hyperthyroidism patients. Points the paper makes about the study in general: Most expanded thyroid clonotypes (frequency above 0.001) were also detected in blood, a finding suggesting that blood repertoires may reflect thyroid immune responses. Sample size was not statistically predetermined, and investigators were not blinded to group allocation. Ophthalmopathy was separated from stable hyperthyroidism by a 13 V-J signature model, with 85% to 90% sensitivity and about 81% specificity obtained in cross-validation and 80%/75% obtained in testing. During validation, the model predicted progression to ophthalmopathy a median of about 6.3 months ahead of onset, with around 71% sensitivity and under 85% specificity.

The germline V end is reduced by 5 bases and the J end by 4 bases; junction bases left unmatched: 8. From the cysteine through the phenylalanine, the CDR3 covers 16 amino acids. Left in the record is the CDR3 DNA by itself, 48 bases read in frame from the first base. CDR1 and CDR2 were assigned from the germline V gene as SNHLY and FYNNEI. TCR beta CDR3 regions were amplified from RNA transcripts. For the first round of RT-PCR on the TCR CDR3, the HTBI primer set was used together with the Qiagen OneStep RT-PCR kit. Libraries were constructed in a second round of multiplex PCR, after which size selection and purification were performed. The libraries were sequenced on an Illumina HiSeq2000 using paired-end 100 bp reads. Turning to the authors' computational methods: Raw data were processed with SOAPnuke, discarding reads with adapters, uncalled bases, mean Phred below 15, or no exact constant-primer or identifier match. COPE v1.2.5 was used to merge the high-quality paired reads, and each unique nucleotide sequence was defined as a clonotype. MiTCR v1.1 was used to align clonotypes to the IMGT TRBV, TRBD and TRBJ reference segments. The analysis was restricted to V-J combinations with a frequency above 0.0001, which together covered 99.2% of the repertoires. A TCS score was defined as the ratio of F50 (clonal expansion) to E x V (chaos), with BLOSUM62-based TCRdist applied between CDR3 peptides within each V-J. Welch's t-statistics and random forest reduced some 510 V-J features to 10 to 15, which were used in a naive Bayes classifier (R e1071). The similarity between thyroid and blood repertoires was quantified using the Morisita-Horn index. The public reads were quality trimmed at Q25 with fastp and then assembled into clones with MiXCR by TCRdb, keeping productive beta chains. Entries are consolidated by CDR3 protein sequence, retaining the most common genes and DNA. TCRdb, rather than the study authors, made the V and J calls. The sample records fewer than 650,000 distinct CDR3 sequences, 40% to 50% of which are singletons. The top ten hold approximately 44% of the sample.

The sequencing input was peripheral blood or thyroid tissue (not recorded which). The sequence links TRBV2 to TRBJ2-6; 7 nucleotides in the junction match TRBD1. The receptor comes from an adult woman with Graves' disease, either hyperthyroidism or ophthalmopathy (not recorded which). CDR3 protein: CASSSLTGTGANVLTF. The DNA sequence follows: TGTGCCAGCAGTTCCTTGACAGGGACCGGGGCCAACGTCCTGACTTTC.